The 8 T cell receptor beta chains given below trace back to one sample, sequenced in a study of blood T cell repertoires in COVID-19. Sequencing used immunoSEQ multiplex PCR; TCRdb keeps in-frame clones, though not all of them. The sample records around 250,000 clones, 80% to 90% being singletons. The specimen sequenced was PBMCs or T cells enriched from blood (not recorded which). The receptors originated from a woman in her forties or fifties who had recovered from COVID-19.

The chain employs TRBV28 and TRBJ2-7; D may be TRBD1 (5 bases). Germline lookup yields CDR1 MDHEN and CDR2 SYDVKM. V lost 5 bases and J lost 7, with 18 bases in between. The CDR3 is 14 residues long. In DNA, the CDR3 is TGTGCCAGCAGTCCCCCTCAGGGCAGAGGAGAGCAGTACTTC. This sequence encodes CASSPPQGRGEQYF.

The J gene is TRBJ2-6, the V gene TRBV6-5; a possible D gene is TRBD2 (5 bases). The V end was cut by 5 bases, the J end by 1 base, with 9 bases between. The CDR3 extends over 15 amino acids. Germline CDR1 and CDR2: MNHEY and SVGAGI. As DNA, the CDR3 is TGTGCCAGCAGTAAGAGGGCTTCTGGGGCCAACGTCCTGACTTTC. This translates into CASSKRASGANVLTF.

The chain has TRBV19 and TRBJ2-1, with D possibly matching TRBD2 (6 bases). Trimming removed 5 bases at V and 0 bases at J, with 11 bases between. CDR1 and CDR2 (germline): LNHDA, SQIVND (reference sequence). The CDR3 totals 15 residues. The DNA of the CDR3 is TGTGCCAGTAGTCCGGGAGCTATCTCCTACAATGAGCAGTTCTTC. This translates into CASSPGAISYNEQFF.

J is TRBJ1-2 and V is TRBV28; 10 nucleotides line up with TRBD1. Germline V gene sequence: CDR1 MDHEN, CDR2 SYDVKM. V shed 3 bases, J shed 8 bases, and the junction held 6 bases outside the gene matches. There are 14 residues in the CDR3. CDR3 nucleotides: TGTGCCAGCAGTTTTGACAGGGGGCAGGGAGGCTACACCTTC. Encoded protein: CASSFDRGQGGYTF.

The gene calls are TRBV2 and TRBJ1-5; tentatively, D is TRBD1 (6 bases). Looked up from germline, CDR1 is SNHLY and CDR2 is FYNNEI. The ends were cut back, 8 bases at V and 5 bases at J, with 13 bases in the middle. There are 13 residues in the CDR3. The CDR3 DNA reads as TGTGCCAGCTTAGGGACACCGGATCAGCCCCAGCATTTT. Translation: CASLGTPDQPQHF. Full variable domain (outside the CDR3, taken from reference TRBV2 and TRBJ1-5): EPEVTQTPSHQVTQMGQEVILRCVPISNHLYFYWYRQILGQKVEFLVSFYNNEISEKSEIFDDQFSVERPDGSNFTLKIRSTKLEDSAMYFCASLGTPDQPQHFGDGTRLSIL.

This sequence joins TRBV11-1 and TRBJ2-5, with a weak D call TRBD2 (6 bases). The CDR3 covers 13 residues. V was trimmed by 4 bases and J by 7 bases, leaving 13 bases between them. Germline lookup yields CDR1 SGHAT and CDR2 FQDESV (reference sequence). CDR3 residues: CASSWLRDGTQYF. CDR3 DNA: TGTGCCAGCAGCTGGCTGCGGGATGGGACCCAGTACTTC.

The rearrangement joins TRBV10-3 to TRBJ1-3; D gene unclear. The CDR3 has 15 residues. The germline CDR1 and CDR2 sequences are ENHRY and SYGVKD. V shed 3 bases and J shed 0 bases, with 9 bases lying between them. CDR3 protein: CAISDSVASGNTIYF. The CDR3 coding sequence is TGTGCCATCAGTGATTCAGTGGCCTCTGGAAACACCATATATTTT.

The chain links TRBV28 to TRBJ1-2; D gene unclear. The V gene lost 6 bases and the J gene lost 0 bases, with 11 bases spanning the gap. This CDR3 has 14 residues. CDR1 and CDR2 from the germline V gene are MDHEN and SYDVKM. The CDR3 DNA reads TGTGCCAGCAGCTCGCCGGGTGCTAACTATGGCTACACCTTC. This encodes CASSSPGANYGYTF.